One sample yielded the 25 T cell receptor beta chains listed below, sequenced in a study of post-analysis software for immune sequencing data. These receptors have no known antigen. Whole-study findings and limits: About five TRBV segments were more frequent in patients than controls; TRBV5-6, TRBV5-1 and TRBV20-1 belonged to this group.

Every TCR beta cDNA library bore unique molecular identifiers. TCRdb independently ran MiXCR on the PCR reads; one entry per CDR3 protein. The sample records about 560,000 distinct CDR3 sequences, about 40% being singletons. Sequenced input: blood. These TCRs come from a girl aged 5-17 years with multiple sclerosis.

This chain connects TRBV20-1 to TRBJ1-1; D is perhaps TRBD1 (5 bases). CDR3 length: 14 amino acids. The germline V and J ends were trimmed by 5 bases and 1 base, with 14 bases remaining between them. The germline CDR1 and CDR2 sequences are DFQATT and SNEGSKA (reference sequence). The CDR3 nucleotides are TGCAGTGCTGAGGGGCGGAGGGGGAACACTGAAGCTTTCTTT. It specifies CSAEGRRGNTEAFF.

This clonotype was found once. An end of the junction does not agree with germline; a read error may underlie this. The genes are TRBV12-3 or TRBV12-4 and TRBJ2-7; D possibly matches TRBD1 or TRBD2 (7 bases each). The CDR3 consists of 15 residues. CDR3 sequence: CASSPARGGTYGQYF. Here the CDR3 DNA reads TGTGCCAGCAGTCCCGCCAGGGGGGGCACCTACGGGCAGTACTTC.

The chain has TRBV6-2 or TRBV6-3 and TRBJ2-5, with D tentatively TRBD2 (6 bases). Germline loops: CDR1 MNHEY, CDR2 SVGEGT. CDR3 length: 13 residues. Trimming cost V 10 bases and J 5 bases, with 17 bases left between them. The CDR3 nucleotides read TGTGCCACCCAGTGGCACCGGGAGGAGACCCAGTACTTC. As protein: CATQWHREETQYF.

The chain uses TRBV7-2 and TRBJ2-7; 12 bases are a match to TRBD2. With V trimmed by 5 bases and J by 4 bases, 6 bases remained unmatched. Germline CDR1 reads SGHTA; CDR2 reads FQGNSA. CDR3 length equals 15 residues. The CDR3 protein is CASSTTSGGSYEQYF. The DNA of the CDR3 is TGTGCCAGCAGCACAACTAGCGGGGGGTCATACGAGCAGTACTTC. Supplemented by reference TRBV7-2 and TRBJ2-7, the full variable domain reads GAGVSQSPSNKVTEKGKDVELRCDPISGHTALYWYRQSLGQGLEFLIYFQGNSAPDKSGLPSDRFSAERTGGSVSTLTIQRTQQEDSAVYLCASSTTSGGSYEQYFGPGTRLTVT.

The rearrangement uses TRBV10-3 and TRBJ2-1; no reliable D call. V was trimmed by 4 bases and J by 8 bases, leaving 12 bases between them. Germline-derived CDR1 and CDR2 are ENHRY and SYGVKD. This CDR3 region has 13 residues. CDR3 DNA: TGTGCCATCAGTGGGCTAGATTACGATGAGCAGTTCTTC. As protein: CAISGLDYDEQFF.

This chain links TRBV15 with TRBJ2-3; 11 nucleotides align to TRBD2. The CDR3 is 16 amino acids. The V and J ends lost 3 bases and 5 bases, in that order; junction bases with no gene match: 7. Germline V lookup: CDR1 LNHNV, CDR2 YYDKDF (reference sequence). The chain's CDR3 is CATSRTSGVSLDTQYF. CDR3 DNA sequence: TGTGCCACCAGCAGGACTAGCGGGGTATCCCTAGATACGCAGTATTTT. The full variable domain, its missing parts supplied by reference TRBV15 and TRBJ2-3, is DAMVIQNPRYQVTQFGKPVTLSCSQTLNHNVMYWYQQKSSQAPKLLFHYYDKDFNNEADTPDNFQSRRPNTSFCFLDIRSPGLGDTAMYLCATSRTSGVSLDTQYFGPGTRLTVL.

CDR3 region: CASSYGPLSASPGYTF. In DNA form, the CDR3 reads TGTGCCAGCAGTTACGGACCGCTATCGGCTTCTCCTGGCTACACCTTC. V is TRBV6-6 and J is TRBJ1-2, with unresolved D. Between the trimmed V and J ends, which lost 2 bases and 7 bases, there was a span of 20 bases. CDR1 and CDR2 from the germline V gene are MNHNY and SVGAGI (reference sequence). This CDR3 spans 16 amino acids.

There are a few counts of this clonotype. The V gene is TRBV12-3 or TRBV12-4, the J gene TRBJ2-7, with D possibly TRBD1 on 5 matching bases. This CDR3 region has 15 residues. Trimming pared 6 bases from V and 3 bases from J, leaving 18 bases between. Written as DNA, the CDR3 is TGTGCCAGCAGCAATAGGGTACGGCAGGGCTACGAGCAGTACTTC. It yields the protein CASSNRVRQGYEQYF.

This rearrangement joins TRBV20-1 to TRBJ2-1; 14 nucleotides agree with TRBD2. Germline V lookup: CDR1 DFQATT, CDR2 SNEGSKA (reference sequence). The V segment lost 6 bases and the J segment 8 bases; nucleotides outside the gene matches: 6. The CDR3 sequence is 14 residues long. The CDR3 protein is CSAKGTSGGDEQFF. The CDR3 DNA reads TGCAGTGCCAAGGGGACTAGCGGGGGTGATGAGCAGTTCTTC.

The V call is TRBV7-8, the J call TRBJ2-1, with 9 nucleotides matching TRBD2. Germline lookup yields CDR1 SGHVS and CDR2 FQNEAQ. The CDR3 extends over 17 amino acids. Trimming removed 3 bases from V and 3 bases from J; junction bases left unmatched: 9. CDR3 sequence (DNA): TGTGCCAGCAGCTTTATACTTTGGCGGGAGGGCTACAATGAGCAGTTCTTC. This sequence encodes CASSFILWREGYNEQFF.

This rearrangement joins TRBV20-1 to TRBJ1-6; 10 positions agree with TRBD1. Per the germline V gene, CDR1 is DFQATT and CDR2 is SNEGSKA (reference sequence). The trim removed 6 bases at V and 7 bases at J, leaving 6 bases unmatched. This CDR3 is built from 14 residues. The CDR3 spells CSASGQGVNSPLHF. The CDR3, as DNA: TGCAGTGCCTCAGGACAGGGGGTCAATTCACCCCTCCACTTT.

The V gene is TRBV5-1, the J gene TRBJ1-2; 8 positions match TRBD1. J was trimmed by 6 bases and V by 1 base; bases with no gene match: 5. The CDR3 totals 14 residues. Per germline, CDR1 SGHRS and CDR2 YFSETQ. The CDR3 region has the DNA TGCGCCAGCAGCTTGCAGGGGGCCAAGGATGGCTACACCTTC. Encoded protein: CASSLQGAKDGYTF.

This clonotype was detected a few times. This chain links TRBV5-1 with TRBJ2-1; the D is unclear. The V end lost 4 bases, the J end lost 9 bases, and 14 bases lay between the germline ends. The CDR3 has 13 amino acids. Germline V CDR1 and CDR2: SGHRS, YFSETQ. CDR3 DNA sequence: TGCGCCAGCAGCCCGCTAGAGAGAAGTGAGCAGTTCTTC. Protein: CASSPLERSEQFF.

This clonotype was counted between two and nine times. The chain couples TRBV7-9 to TRBJ2-7, with 8 bases lining up with TRBD1. From germline, CDR1 is SEHNR and CDR2 FQNEAQ (reference sequence). V dropped 5 bases and J dropped 6; count of bases not matched to a gene: 12. This CDR3 comprises 15 residues. The DNA for the CDR3 is TGTGCCAGCAGCCTCGGAGGACAGGGAAGTTCCGAGCAGTACTTC. This encodes CASSLGGQGSSEQYF.

This chain joins TRBV20-1 and TRBJ2-7; 7 bases fit TRBD1. Germline CDR1 is DFQATT and CDR2 is SNEGSKA (reference sequence). The length of the CDR3 is 12 residues. V shed 5 bases and J 1 base; nucleotides not matched to a gene: 2. This CDR3 reads CSARTGSYEQYF. As DNA, the CDR3 is TGCAGTGCTCGGACAGGTTCCTACGAGCAGTACTTC.

J is TRBJ2-1 and V is TRBV11-3; 9 positions match TRBD2. In germline, CDR1 is SGHNT, CDR2 YENEEA. Losses at the gene ends were 7 bases for V and 9 bases for J; bases not matched to a gene: 16. CDR3 length: 16 residues. Here the CDR3 DNA reads TGTGCCAGCAAACGAGCGGGAGGTCGATTATTGACTGAGCAGTTCTTC. Amino acid sequence: CASKRAGGRLLTEQFF.

The gene calls are TRBV12-3 or TRBV12-4 and TRBJ2-5, with D possibly being TRBD1 (6 bases). Trimming took off 7 bases at V and 2 bases at J, with 14 bases between the two ends. The CDR3 spans 14 residues. The CDR3 DNA is TGTGCCAGCACTCTGGGGGCGCCGCAAGAGACCCAGTACTTC. Its protein is CASTLGAPQETQYF.

This clonotype occurred a few times. V usage is TRBV13 and J usage is TRBJ2-1; TRBD2 agrees at 10 bases. The length of the CDR3 is 17 residues. CDR1 and CDR2 (germline): PRHDT, FYEKMQ (reference sequence). The trim removed 4 bases at V and 7 bases at J, leaving 13 bases unmatched. CDR3 amino acids: CASSSPRPSGSSNEQFF. The CDR3 DNA reads TGTGCCAGCAGCTCCCCCCGTCCTAGCGGGAGTTCGAATGAGCAGTTCTTC.

This clonotype was counted ten times or more. The chain uses TRBV6-5 and TRBJ2-7, with 7 bases that match TRBD2. The germline V gene has CDR1 MNHEY and CDR2 SVGAGI. CDR3 length: 13 residues. V dropped 10 bases and J dropped 4; count of bases not matched to a gene: 10. CDR3 coding DNA: TGTGCCATCAGAGGGAGGGGTCCATACGAGCAGTACTTC. Protein sequence: CAIRGRGPYEQYF.

This chain connects TRBV29-1 to TRBJ1-2, with TRBD1 as a possible D gene (5 bases). The CDR3 is 14 amino acids. The V and J ends lost 3 bases and 4 bases respectively, with 15 bases between them. Germline V lookup: CDR1 SQVTM, CDR2 ANQGSEA. The CDR3 sequence: CSVEWNRQTYGYTF. CDR3 sequence (DNA): TGCAGCGTTGAGTGGAACAGGCAAACCTATGGCTACACCTTC.

The genes are TRBV5-1 and TRBJ2-6; D unclear. Deletions cut 0 bases from V and 0 bases from J, with 22 bases between. The CDR3 is 21 residues long. Germline-derived CDR1 and CDR2 are SGHRS and YFSETQ. This chain's CDR3 is CASSLDQLRPRPISGANVLTF. In nucleotides, the CDR3 is TGCGCCAGCAGCTTGGACCAACTAAGACCCCGACCTATCTCTGGGGCCAACGTCCTGACTTTC.

This clonotype was detected a few times. V is TRBV5-1 and J is TRBJ2-5; 7 bases agree with TRBD2. In germline, CDR1 is SGHRS, CDR2 YFSETQ. The CDR3 contains 17 residues. Trimming at V came to 0 bases and at J to 2 bases, leaving 10 bases not matched to a gene. The CDR3 region is CASSLGLSGVVQETQYF. CDR3 nucleotide sequence: TGCGCCAGCAGCTTGGGGCTAAGCGGGGTGGTACAAGAGACCCAGTACTTC.

This clonotype has more than one count but fewer than ten. J is TRBJ1-5 and V is TRBV10-3; no clear D. CDR1 and CDR2 (germline): ENHRY, SYGVKD. V lost 3 bases and J 3 bases, leaving 9 bases between the germline ends. The CDR3 runs to 14 residues. CDR3 sequence reads: CAISDKQYNQPQHF. The CDR3 DNA reads TGTGCCATCAGTGATAAACAGTACAATCAGCCCCAGCATTTT.

The chain employs TRBV5-1 and TRBJ1-2; 8 bases are a match to TRBD1. The CDR3 loop spans 15 amino acids. V was clipped by 4 bases and J by 0 bases; unmatched bases: 5. Germline assignment: CDR1 SGHRS and CDR2 YFSETQ. This CDR3 reads CASSQDRVANYGYTF. CDR3 sequence (DNA): TGCGCCAGCAGCCAGGACAGGGTAGCTAACTATGGCTACACCTTC.

The chain uses TRBV6-5 and TRBJ2-2; D is possibly TRBD1 (5 bases). The CDR3 contains 16 residues. Deletions cut 5 bases from V and 6 bases from J, with 19 bases between. CDR1 is MNHEY and CDR2 is SVGAGI in the germline V gene. The CDR3 nucleotides read TGTGCCAGCAGTCTGACCCCAGGGATCTATCCCGGGGAGCTGTTTTTT. Its translation: CASSLTPGIYPGELFF.